This paragraph covers one TCR beta chain sequence. Some clones are missing from TCRdb's copy, which holds only in-frame ones; the method was immunoSEQ multiplex PCR. The data show about a million clones, with around four fifths seen just once and around 1.5% held by the top ten. This specimen comes from a study of shared clonotypes between healthy human individuals. All of the donors resided in Nashville, Tennessee, and each was a Caucasian adult. The receptor comes from a man younger than 35 in good health. Material: memory CD4+ T cells sorted from blood. Noted subset: CD45RA-negative fraction.

Here the CDR3 reads CASSADYGYTF. Here the CDR3 DNA reads TGTGCCAGCAGTGCCGATTATGGCTACACCTTC. The genes are TRBV6-6 and TRBJ1-2; D is unclear. Trimming left V 5 bases short and J 5 bases short, with 6 bases between. Germline V gene sequence: CDR1 MNHNY, CDR2 SVGAGI (reference sequence). CDR3 length: 11 amino acids.